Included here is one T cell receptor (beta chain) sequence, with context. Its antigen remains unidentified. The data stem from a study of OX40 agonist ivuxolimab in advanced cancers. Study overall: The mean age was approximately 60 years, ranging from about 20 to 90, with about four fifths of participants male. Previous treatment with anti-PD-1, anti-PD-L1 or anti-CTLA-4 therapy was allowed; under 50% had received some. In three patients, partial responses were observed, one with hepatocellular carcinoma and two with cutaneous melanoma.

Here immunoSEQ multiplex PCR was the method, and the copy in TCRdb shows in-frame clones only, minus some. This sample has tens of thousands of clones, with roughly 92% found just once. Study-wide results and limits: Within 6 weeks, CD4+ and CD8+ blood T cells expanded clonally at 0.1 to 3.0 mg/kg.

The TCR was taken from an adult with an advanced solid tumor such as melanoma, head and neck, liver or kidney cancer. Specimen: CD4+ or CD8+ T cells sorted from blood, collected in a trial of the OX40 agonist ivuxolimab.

The DNA for the CDR3 is TGTGCCAGCAGGAGGGGGGGGGATACGCAGTATTTT. This codes for CASRRGGDTQYF. V and J are TRBV6-5 and TRBJ2-3, with a weak D call TRBD2 (7 bases). Germline V CDR1 and CDR2: MNHEY, SVGAGI. This CDR3 region has 12 residues. Trimming stripped 6 bases from V and 6 bases from J, with 10 bases between.